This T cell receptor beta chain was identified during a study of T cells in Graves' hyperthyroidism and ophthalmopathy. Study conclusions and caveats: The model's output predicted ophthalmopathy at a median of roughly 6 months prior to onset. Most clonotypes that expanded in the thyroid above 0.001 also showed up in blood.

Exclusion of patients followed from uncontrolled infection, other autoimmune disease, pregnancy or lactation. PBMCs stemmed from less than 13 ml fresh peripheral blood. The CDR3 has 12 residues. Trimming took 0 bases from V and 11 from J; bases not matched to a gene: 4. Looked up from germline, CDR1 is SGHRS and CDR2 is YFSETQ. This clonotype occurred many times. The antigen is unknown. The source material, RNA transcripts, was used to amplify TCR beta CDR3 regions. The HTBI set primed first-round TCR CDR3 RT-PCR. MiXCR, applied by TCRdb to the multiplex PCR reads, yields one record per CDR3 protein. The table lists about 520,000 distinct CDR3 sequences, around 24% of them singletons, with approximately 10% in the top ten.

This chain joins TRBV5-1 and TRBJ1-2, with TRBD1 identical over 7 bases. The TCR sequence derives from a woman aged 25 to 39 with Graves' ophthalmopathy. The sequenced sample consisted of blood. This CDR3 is CASSLDYRGYTF. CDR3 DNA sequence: TGCGCCAGCAGCTTGGATTACAGGGGTTACACCTTC.